This TCR beta chain was sequenced in a study of T cell repertoires in cytomegalovirus infection. Study outcomes and limitations: Adding up the frequency of public TCR beta families identified people who carried CMV plus the relevant HLA. Ex vivo responses were dominated by HLA-C-restricted CMV-specific TCR beta clonotypes.

Turning to this clonotype: No antigen is known for it. The junction shows a germline mismatch at one end, possibly a read error.

From germline, CDR1 is SGHAT and CDR2 FQDESV (reference sequence). This CDR3 has 13 amino acids. TCRdb analysed the reads with MiXCR anew, one entry per CDR3 protein. The data hold roughly 720,000 distinct CDR3 sequences, with less than 40% observed a single time. Sequencing was performed on PBMCs. This receptor was obtained from a human donor in good health (CMV status not recorded). Some clones in this sample may be carry-over from other donors' samples. This rearrangement joins TRBV11-1 to TRBJ1-1; 8 nucleotides line up with TRBD1. CDR3 protein: CSSSLAQGASAFF. CDR3 nucleotide sequence: TGTTCCAGCAGCTTAGCGCAGGGGGCGTCGGCTTTCTTT. The entire variable domain, with the rest obtained from reference TRBV11-1 and TRBJ1-1, is as follows: EAEVAQSPRYKITEKSQAVAFWCDPISGHATLYWYRQILGQGPELLVQFQDESVVDDSQLPKDRFSAERLKGVDSTLKIQPAELGDSAMYLCSSSLAQGASAFFGQGTRLTVV.